This TCR beta chain derives from a study of PD-1 blockade in classical Hodgkin lymphoma. The study, taken as a whole, reports: A significant rise in TCR diversity by C4D1 was seen for CD4+ but not CD8+ cells. In newly diagnosed patients, baseline TCR diversity was reportedly below that of healthy donors. Complete responders showed a baseline diversity that resembled the diversity of newly diagnosed patients. Excluded were patients who started nivolumab under 1 year after ASCT, a group that had lower diversity.

The assay was immunoSEQ multiplex PCR, and TCRdb's table has in-frame clones only and misses some. This sample has approximately 26,000 clones, with about 86% found just once. Details on this clone: Its antigen is not identified.

Every patient had relapsed following autologous stem cell transplantation, and cohorts differed in brentuximab vedotin exposure. The specimen comprised peripheral blood mononuclear cells (PBMCs), sampled before the second cycle of nivolumab. The source of this sequence is a human donor with classical Hodgkin lymphoma.

The CDR3 sequence: CASRPGTGVYEQYF. The CDR3 DNA reads as TGTGCCAGCAGACCCGGGACAGGGGTCTACGAGCAGTACTTC. The genes are TRBV11-3 and TRBJ2-7, with 10 bases identical to TRBD1. The CDR3 totals 14 residues. J was trimmed by 3 bases and V by 6 bases; bases with no gene match: 5. The germline gives CDR1 SGHNT, CDR2 YENEEA. The full variable domain, with the rest looked up from reference TRBV11-3 and TRBJ2-7, is EAGVVQSPRYKIIEKKQPVAFWCNPISGHNTLYWYLQNLGQGPELLIRYENEEAVDDSQLPKDRFSAERLKGVDSTLKIQPAELGDSAVYLCASRPGTGVYEQYFGPGTRLTVT.